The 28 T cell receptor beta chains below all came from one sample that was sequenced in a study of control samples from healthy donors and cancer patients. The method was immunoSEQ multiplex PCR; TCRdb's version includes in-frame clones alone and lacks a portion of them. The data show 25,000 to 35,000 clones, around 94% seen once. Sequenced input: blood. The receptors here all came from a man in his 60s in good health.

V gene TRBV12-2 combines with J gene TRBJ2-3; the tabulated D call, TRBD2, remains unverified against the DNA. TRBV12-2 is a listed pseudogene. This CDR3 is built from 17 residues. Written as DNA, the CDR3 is TGTGCAAGTCGCTTAAACCGAGCGGGGGCGTTCACAGATACGCAGTATTTT. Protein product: CASRLNRAGAFTDTQYF.

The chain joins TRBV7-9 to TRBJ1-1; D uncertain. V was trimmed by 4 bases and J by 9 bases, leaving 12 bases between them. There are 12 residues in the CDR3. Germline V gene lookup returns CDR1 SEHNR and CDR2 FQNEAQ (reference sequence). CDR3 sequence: CASSSTGGKAFF. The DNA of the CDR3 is TGTGCCAGCAGCTCTACCGGAGGGAAAGCTTTCTTT.

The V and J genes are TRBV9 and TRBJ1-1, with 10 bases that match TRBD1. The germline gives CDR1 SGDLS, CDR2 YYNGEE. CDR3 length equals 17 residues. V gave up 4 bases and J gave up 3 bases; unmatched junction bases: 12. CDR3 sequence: CASSHSRDRGFDTEAFF. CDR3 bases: TGTGCCAGCAGCCACAGTAGGGACAGGGGATTTGACACTGAAGCTTTCTTT.

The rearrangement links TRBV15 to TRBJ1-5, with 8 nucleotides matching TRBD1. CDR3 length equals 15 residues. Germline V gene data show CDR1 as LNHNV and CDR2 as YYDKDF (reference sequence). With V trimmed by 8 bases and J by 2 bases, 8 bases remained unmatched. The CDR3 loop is CATETGVNGNQPQHF. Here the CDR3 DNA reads TGTGCCACCGAGACAGGGGTTAACGGCAATCAGCCCCAGCATTTT.

The CDR3 spells CASSRQGAKDEQYF. CDR3 coding DNA: TGTGCCAGCAGCCGACAGGGGGCGAAGGACGAGCAGTACTTC. The genes are TRBV11-3 and TRBJ2-7; the match to TRBD1 covers 10 bases. Germline lookup yields CDR1 SGHNT and CDR2 YENEEA. J gave up 5 bases and V 5 bases, and 6 bases lay outside the gene matches. The CDR3 has 14 amino acids.

In DNA, the CDR3 is TGTGCCAGTAGACCAGTAGACAGCTATAACTATGGCTACACCTTC. Translated: CASRPVDSYNYGYTF. The chain joins TRBV19 to TRBJ1-2; TRBD1 is a possible D gene (5 bases). Germline V gives CDR1 LNHDA, CDR2 SQIVND (reference sequence). The CDR3 has 15 residues. V lost 6 bases, J lost 1 base, and 15 bases lay in between. Full variable domain (remainder filled in from reference TRBV19 and TRBJ1-2): DGGITQSPKYLFRKEGQNVTLSCEQNLNHDAMYWYRQDPGQGLRLIYYSQIVNDFQKGDIAEGYSVSREKKESFPLTVTSAQKNPTAFYLCASRPVDSYNYGYTFGSGTRLTVV.

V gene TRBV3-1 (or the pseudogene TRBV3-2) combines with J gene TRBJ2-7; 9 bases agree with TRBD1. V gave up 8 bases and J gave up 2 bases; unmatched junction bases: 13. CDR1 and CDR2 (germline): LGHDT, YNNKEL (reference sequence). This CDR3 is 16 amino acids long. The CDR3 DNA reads TGTGCCAGCTCTTTTTTTCCGGGACAGGGCCCCTACGAGCAGTACTTC. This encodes CASSFFPGQGPYEQYF.

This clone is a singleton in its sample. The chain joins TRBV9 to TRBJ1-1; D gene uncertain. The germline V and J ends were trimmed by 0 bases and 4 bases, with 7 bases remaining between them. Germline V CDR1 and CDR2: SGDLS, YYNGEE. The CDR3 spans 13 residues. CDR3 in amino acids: CASSVALFTEAFF. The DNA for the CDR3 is TGTGCCAGCAGCGTAGCACTCTTCACTGAAGCTTTCTTT.

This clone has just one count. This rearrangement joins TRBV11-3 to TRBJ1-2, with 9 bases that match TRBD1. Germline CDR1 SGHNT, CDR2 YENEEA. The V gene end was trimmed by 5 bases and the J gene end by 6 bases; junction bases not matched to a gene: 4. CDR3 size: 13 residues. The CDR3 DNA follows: TGTGCCAGCAGCCTGGGACAGGGTGATGGCTACACCTTC. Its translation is CASSLGQGDGYTF. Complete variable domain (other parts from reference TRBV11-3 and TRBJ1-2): EAGVVQSPRYKIIEKKQPVAFWCNPISGHNTLYWYLQNLGQGPELLIRYENEEAVDDSQLPKDRFSAERLKGVDSTLKIQPAELGDSAVYLCASSLGQGDGYTFGSGTRLTVV.

CDR3 nucleotide sequence: TGTGCCAGCTCACCACCAGCGGCTGCCACAGATACGCAGTATTTT. Its protein product is CASSPPAAATDTQYF. This chain connects TRBV18 to TRBJ2-3, with D tentatively TRBD2 (5 bases). This CDR3 is built from 15 residues. The V gene's germline CDR1 is KGHSH and CDR2 LQKENI. Trimming took 0 bases from V and 2 from J, leaving 9 bases between them.

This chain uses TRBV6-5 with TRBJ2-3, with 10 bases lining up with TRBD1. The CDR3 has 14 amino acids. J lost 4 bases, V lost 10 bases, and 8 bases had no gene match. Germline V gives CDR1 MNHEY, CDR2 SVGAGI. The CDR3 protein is CATARDRGSDTQYF. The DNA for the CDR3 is TGTGCCACTGCCCGGGACAGGGGTTCAGATACGCAGTATTTT.

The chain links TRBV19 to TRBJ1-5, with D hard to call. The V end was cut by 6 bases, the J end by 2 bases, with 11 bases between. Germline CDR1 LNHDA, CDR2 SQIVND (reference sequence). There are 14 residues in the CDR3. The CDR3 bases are TGTGCCAGTAGCGGCTTCTCAGGCAATCAGCCCCAGCATTTT. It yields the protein CASSGFSGNQPQHF.

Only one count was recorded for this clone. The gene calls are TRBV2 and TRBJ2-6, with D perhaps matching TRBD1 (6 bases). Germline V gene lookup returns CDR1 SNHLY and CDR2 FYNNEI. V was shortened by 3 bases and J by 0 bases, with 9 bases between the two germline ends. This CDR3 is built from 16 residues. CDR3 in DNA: TGTGCCAGCAGTGAGGGACAAAGCTCTGGGGCCAACGTCCTGACTTTC. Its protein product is CASSEGQSSGANVLTF.

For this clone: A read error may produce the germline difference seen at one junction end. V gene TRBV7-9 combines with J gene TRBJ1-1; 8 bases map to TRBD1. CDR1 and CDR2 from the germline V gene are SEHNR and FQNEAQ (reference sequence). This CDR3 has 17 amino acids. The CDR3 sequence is CASGLIGTGRMNTEAFF. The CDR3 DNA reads TGTGCCAGCGGCTTAATTGGGACAGGACGGATGAACACTGAAGCTTTCTTT.

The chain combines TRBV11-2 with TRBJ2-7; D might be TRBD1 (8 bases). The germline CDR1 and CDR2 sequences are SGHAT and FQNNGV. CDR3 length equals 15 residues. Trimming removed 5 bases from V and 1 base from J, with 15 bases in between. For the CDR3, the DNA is TGTGCCAGCAGCCGAGCGGGACAGGCTTCCTACGAGCAGTACTTC. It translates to CASSRAGQASYEQYF.

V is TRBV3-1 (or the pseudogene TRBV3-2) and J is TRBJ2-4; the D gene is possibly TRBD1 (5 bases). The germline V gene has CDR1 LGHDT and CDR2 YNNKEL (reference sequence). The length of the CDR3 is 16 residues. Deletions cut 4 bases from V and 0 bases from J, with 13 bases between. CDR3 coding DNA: TGTGCCAGCAGCCTCAATGACAGATTAGCCAAAAACATTCAGTACTTC. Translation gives CASSLNDRLAKNIQYF.

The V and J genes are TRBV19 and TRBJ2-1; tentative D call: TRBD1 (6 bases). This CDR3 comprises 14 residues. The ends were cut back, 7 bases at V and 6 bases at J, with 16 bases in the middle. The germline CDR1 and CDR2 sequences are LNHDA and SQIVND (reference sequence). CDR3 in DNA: TGTGCCAGTAAAAACAGGGTCGCGCGCAATGAGCAGTTCTTC. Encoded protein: CASKNRVARNEQFF.

As DNA, the CDR3 is TGTGCCAGCAGTGAAGGGAGGACAGGGAGGACAGATACGCAGTATTTT. It specifies CASSEGRTGRTDTQYF. The V and J genes are TRBV2 and TRBJ2-3, with 8 bases lining up with TRBD1. Germline CDR1 reads SNHLY; CDR2 reads FYNNEI. There are 16 residues in the CDR3. V dropped 1 base and J dropped 3; count of bases not matched to a gene: 6.

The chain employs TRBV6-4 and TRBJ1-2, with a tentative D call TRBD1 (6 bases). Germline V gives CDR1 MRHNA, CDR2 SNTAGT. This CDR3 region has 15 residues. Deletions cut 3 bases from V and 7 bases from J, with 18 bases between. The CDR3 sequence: CASSESAQGSSGYTF. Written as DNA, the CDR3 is TGTGCCAGCAGTGAAAGCGCACAGGGTAGTAGTGGCTACACCTTC.

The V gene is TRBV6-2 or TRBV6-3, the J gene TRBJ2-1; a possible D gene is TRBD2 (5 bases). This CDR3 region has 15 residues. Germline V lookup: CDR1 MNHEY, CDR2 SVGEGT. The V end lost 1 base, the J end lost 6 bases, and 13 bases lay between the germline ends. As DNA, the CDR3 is TGTGCCAGCAGTTACTTTGGAAGAGGGAGCAATGAGCAGTTCTTC. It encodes CASSYFGRGSNEQFF.

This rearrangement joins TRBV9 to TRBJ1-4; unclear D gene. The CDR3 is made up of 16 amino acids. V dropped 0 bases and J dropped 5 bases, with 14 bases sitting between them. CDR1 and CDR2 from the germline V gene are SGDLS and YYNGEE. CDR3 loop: CASSVGALHPNEKLFF. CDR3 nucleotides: TGTGCCAGCAGCGTAGGGGCCCTCCACCCCAATGAAAAACTGTTTTTT.

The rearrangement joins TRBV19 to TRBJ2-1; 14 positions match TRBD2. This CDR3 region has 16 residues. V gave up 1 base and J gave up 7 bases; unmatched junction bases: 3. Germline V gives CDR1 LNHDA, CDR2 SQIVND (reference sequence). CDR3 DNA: TGTGCCAGTAGTATAGGACTAGCGGGGGGGCAAAATGAGCAGTTCTTC. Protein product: CASSIGLAGGQNEQFF.

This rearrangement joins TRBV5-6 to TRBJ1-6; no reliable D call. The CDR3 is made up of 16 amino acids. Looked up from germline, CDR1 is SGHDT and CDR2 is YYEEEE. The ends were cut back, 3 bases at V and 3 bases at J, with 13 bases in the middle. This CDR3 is CASSSGLRIYNSPLHF. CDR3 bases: TGTGCCAGCAGCTCCGGACTGAGGATCTATAATTCACCCCTCCACTTT.

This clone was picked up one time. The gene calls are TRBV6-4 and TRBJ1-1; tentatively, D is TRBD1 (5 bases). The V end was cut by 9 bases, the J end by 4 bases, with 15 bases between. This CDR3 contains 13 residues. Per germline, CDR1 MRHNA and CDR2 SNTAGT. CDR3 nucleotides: TGTGCCAGGGGACCGACGCGGCTCACTGAAGCTTTCTTT. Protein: CARGPTRLTEAFF.

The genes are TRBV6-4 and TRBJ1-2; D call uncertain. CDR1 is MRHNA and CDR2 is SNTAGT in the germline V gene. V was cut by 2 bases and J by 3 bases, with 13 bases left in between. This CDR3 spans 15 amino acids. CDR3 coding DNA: TGTGCCAGCAGTGACCCGGCTTCAGGCCACTATGGCTACACCTTC. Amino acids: CASSDPASGHYGYTF.

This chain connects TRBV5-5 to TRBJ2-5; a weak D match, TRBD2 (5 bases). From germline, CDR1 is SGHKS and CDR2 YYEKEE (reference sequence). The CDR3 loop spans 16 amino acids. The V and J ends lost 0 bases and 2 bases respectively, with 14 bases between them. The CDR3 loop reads CASSLAVSGIQETQYF. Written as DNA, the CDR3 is TGTGCCAGCAGCTTGGCTGTATCGGGGATACAAGAGACCCAGTACTTC. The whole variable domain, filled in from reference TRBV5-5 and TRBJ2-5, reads DAGVTQSPTHLIKTRGQQVTLRCSPISGHKSVSWYQQVLGQGPQFIFQYYEKEERGRGNFPDRFSARQFPNYSSELNVNALLLGDSALYLCASSLAVSGIQETQYFGPGTRLLVL.

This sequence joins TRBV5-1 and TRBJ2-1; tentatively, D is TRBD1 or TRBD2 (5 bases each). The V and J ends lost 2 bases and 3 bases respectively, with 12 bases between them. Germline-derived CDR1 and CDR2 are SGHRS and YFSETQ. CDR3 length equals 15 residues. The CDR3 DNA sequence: TGCGCCAGCAGCTTCGGGGCAGGTCTCTACAATGAGCAGTTCTTC. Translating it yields CASSFGAGLYNEQFF. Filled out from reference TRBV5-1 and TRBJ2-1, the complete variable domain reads KAGVTQTPRYLIKTRGQQVTLSCSPISGHRSVSWYQQTPGQGLQFLFEYFSETQRNKGNFPGRFSGRQFSNSRSEMNVSTLELGDSALYLCASSFGAGLYNEQFFGPGTRLTVL.

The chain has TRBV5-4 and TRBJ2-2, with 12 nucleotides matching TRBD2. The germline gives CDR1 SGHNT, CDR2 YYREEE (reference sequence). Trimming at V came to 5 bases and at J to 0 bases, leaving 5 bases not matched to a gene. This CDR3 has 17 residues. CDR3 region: CASSRTSGATNTGELFF. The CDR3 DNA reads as TGTGCCAGCAGTCGGACTAGCGGGGCCACGAACACCGGGGAGCTGTTTTTT.